This TCR beta chain was identified during a study of T cell repertoires in cytomegalovirus infection. Whole-study context: Selection of CMV epitopes for the study included recently identified HLA-C-restricted and well-studied HLA-B-restricted ones. In public TCR beta signatures, there were indications of both CMV infection and matching HLA type. General study results and limits: HLA-C-restricted CMV-specific TCR beta clonotypes were dominant in the ex vivo response. Carriage of CMV together with the relevant HLA was identifiable through cumulative public TCR beta family frequency.

The CDR3 is 16 residues long. Germline V gene data show CDR1 as SGDLS and CDR2 as YYNGEE. Trimming took 0 bases from V and 7 from J; bases not matched to a gene: 6. Regarding this clonotype: Its antigen is not identified.

TCRdb passed the reads through MiXCR, listing each CDR3 protein once. Here the sample spans around 300,000 distinct CDR3 sequences, 20% to 25% being singletons. This TCR came from a human donor in good health (CMV status not recorded). Some clones in this sample may be carry-over from other donors' samples. This sample comprised cultured PBMCs, obtained from culture after CMV antigen stimulation. V and J are TRBV9 and TRBJ2-1, with 11 bases identical to TRBD2. The CDR3 protein is CASSVVELAGENEQFF. CDR3 bases: TGTGCCAGCAGCGTAGTCGAACTAGCGGGAGAGAATGAGCAGTTCTTC.